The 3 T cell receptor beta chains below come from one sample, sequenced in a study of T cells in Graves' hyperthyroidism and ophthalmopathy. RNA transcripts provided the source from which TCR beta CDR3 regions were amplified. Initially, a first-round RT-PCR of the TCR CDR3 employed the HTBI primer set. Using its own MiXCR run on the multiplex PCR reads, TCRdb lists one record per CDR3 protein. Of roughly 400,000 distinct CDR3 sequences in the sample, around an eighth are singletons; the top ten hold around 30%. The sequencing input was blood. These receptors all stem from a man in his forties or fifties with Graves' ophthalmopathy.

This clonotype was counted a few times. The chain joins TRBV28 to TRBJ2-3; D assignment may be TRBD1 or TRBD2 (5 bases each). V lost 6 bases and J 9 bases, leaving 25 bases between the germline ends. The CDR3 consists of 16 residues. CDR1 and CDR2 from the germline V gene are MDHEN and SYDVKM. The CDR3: CASSVSGTPFQRTQYF. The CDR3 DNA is TGTGCCAGCAGCGTTTCCGGGACCCCTTTCCAGCGAACGCAGTATTTT.

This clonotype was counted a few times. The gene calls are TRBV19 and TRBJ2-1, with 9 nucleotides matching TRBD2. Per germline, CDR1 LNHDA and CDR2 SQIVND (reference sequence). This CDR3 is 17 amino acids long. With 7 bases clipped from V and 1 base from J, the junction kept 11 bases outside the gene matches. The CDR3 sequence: CASKGNSGRGSYNEQFF. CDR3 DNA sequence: TGTGCCAGTAAGGGCAATAGCGGGAGAGGTTCCTACAATGAGCAGTTCTTC.

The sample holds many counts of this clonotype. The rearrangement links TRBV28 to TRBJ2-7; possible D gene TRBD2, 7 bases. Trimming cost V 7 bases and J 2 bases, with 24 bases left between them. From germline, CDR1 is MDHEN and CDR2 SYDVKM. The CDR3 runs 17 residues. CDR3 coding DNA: TGTGCCAGCACTCCAATGTGGGGGGGCAGGGGAGCCTACGAGCAGTACTTC. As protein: CASTPMWGGRGAYEQYF.